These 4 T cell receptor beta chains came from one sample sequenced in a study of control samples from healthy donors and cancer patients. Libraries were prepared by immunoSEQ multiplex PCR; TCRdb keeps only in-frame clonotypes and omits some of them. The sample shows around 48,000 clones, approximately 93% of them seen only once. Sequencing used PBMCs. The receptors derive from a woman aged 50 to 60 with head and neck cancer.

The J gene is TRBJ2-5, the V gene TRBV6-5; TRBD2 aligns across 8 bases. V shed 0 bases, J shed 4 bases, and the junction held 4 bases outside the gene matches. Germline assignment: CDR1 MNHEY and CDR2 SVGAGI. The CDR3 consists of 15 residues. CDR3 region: CASSYSAGAGETQYF. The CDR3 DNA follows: TGTGCCAGCAGTTACTCAGCGGGAGCCGGAGAGACCCAGTACTTC.

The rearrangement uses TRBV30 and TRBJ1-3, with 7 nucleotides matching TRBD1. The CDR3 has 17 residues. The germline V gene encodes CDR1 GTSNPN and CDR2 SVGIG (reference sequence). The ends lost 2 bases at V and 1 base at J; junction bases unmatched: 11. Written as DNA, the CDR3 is TGTGCCTGGAGTCCCGCGAGGACAGGAACGTCTGGAAACACCATATATTTT. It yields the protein CAWSPARTGTSGNTIYF.

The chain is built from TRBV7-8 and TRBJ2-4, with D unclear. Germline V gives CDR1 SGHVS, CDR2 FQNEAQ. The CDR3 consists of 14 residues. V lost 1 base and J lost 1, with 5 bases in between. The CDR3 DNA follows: TGTGCCAGCAGCTTAGGGGGTGCCAAAAACATTCAGTACTTC. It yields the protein CASSLGGAKNIQYF.

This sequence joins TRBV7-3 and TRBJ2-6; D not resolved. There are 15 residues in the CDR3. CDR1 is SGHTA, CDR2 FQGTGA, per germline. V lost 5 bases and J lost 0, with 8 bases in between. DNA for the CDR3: TGTGCCAGCAGCGCTCAGGCCTCTGGGGCCAACGTCCTGACTTTC. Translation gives CASSAQASGANVLTF. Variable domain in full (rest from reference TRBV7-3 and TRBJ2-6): GAGVSQTPSNKVTEKGKYVELRCDPISGHTALYWYRQSLGQGPEFLIYFQGTGAADDSGLPNDRFFAVRPEGSVSTLKIQRTERGDSAVYLCASSAQASGANVLTFGAGSRLTVL.